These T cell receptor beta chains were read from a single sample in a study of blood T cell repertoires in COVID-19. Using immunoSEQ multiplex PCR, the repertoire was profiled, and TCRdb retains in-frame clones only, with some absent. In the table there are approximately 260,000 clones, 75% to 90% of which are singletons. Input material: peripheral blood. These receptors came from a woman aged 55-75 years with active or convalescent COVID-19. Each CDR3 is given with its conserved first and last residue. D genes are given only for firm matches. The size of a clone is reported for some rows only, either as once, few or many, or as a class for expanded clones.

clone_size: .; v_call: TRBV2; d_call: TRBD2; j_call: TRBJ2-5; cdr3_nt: TGTGCCAGCAGTGACGGGACTAGCGGTTATCAAGAGACCCAGTACTTC; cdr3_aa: CASSDGTSGYQETQYF
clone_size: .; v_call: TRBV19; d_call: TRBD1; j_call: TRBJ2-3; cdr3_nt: TGTGCCAGTAGTTCCACCCGGACAGGTCTCATTTCGTGGGCCACGCAGTATTTT; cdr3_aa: CASSSTRTGLISWATQYF
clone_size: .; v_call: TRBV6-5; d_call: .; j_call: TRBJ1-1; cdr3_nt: TGTGCCAGCAGTTACTCTCCATTCAGGGTGGGTGAAGCTTTCTTT; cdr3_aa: CASSYSPFRVGEAFF
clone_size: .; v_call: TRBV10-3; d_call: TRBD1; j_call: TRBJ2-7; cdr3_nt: TGTGCCATCAGTGAGCCAACCGGGACAGTGTCCTACGAGCAGTACTTC; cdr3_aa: CAISEPTGTVSYEQYF
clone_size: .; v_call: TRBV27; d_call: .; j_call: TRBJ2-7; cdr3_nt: TGTGCCAGCAGTTTTCGGGGGAGGGGGATCGAGCAGTACTTC; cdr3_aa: CASSFRGRGIEQYF
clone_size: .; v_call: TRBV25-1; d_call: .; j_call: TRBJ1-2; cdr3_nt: TGTGCCAGCAGTGACAGGGCATCCCTCTATGGCTACACCTTC; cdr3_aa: CASSDRASLYGYTF
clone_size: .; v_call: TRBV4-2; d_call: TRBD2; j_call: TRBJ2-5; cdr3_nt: TGTGCCAGCAGCCAAGATTTGGCTAGCGGGGCCGCCCAAGAGACCCAGTACTTC; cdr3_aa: CASSQDLASGAAQETQYF
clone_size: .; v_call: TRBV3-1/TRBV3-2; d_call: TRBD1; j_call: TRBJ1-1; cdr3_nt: TGTGCCAGCAGCCGAAACAGGGGGCAAACTGAAGCTTTCTTT; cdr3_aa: CASSRNRGQTEAFF
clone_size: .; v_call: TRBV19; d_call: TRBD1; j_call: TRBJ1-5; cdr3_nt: TGTGCCAGTAGTAGACAGGGAGCGGGTTACAATCAGCCCCAGCATTTT; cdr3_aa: CASSRQGAGYNQPQHF
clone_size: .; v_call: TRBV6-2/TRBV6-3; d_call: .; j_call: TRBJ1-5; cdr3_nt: TGTGCCAGCAGTTCAGAGGGGGGGCAGCCCCAGCATTTT; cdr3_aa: CASSSEGGQPQHF
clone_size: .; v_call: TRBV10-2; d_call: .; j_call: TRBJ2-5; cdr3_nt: TGCGCCAGCAGCCTACAGGGCCCCCCGCAAGAGACCCAGTACTTC; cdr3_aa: CASSLQGPPQETQYF
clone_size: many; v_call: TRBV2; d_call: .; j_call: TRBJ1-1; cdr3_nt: TGTGCCAGCGGGGAGGGGACCGCCCCCAACTTT; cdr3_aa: CASGEGTAPNF
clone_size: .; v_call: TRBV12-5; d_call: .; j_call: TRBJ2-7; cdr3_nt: TGTGCTAGTGGTTTGGATGCCGGGGAGCAGTACTTC; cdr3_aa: CASGLDAGEQYF
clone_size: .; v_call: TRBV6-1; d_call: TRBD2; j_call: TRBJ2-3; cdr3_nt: TGTGCCAGCAGTGAATCCAAAAAGGGCATTAGCGGGAGCACAGATACGCAGTATTTT; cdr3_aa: CASSESKKGISGSTDTQYF
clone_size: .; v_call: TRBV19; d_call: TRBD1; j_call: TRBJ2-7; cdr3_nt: TGTGCCAGTAGTACCGCCGGGACAGGGGCCTACGAGCAGTACTTC; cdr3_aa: CASSTAGTGAYEQYF
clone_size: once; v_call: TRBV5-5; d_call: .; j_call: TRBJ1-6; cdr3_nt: TGTGCCAGCAGCTTGGACTCATCTCTCAGGCTTTCACCCCTCCACTTT; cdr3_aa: CASSLDSSLRLSPLHF
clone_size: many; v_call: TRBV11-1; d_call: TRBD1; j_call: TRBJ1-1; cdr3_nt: TGTGCCAGCAGCCCGGGACAGGGAAACACTGAAGCTTTCTTT; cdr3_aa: CASSPGQGNTEAFF
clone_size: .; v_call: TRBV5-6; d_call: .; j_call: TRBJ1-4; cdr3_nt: TGTGCCAGCAGCTTTAGGGGGACTAATGAAAAACTGTTTTTT; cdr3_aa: CASSFRGTNEKLFF
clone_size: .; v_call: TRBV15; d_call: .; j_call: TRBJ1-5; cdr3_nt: TGTGCCACCAGCAGACACCCCGGGGATAGCAATCAGCCCCAGCATTTT; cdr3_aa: CATSRHPGDSNQPQHF
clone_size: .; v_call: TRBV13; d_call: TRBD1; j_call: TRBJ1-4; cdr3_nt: TGTGCCAGCAGCCCGGGACAGGGAAATGAAAAACTGTTTTTT; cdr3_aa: CASSPGQGNEKLFF
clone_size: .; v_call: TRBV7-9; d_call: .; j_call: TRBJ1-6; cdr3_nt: TGTGCCAGCAGCTTAGAACTGCGGAGCTCCTATAATTCACCCCTCCACTTT; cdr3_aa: CASSLELRSSYNSPLHF
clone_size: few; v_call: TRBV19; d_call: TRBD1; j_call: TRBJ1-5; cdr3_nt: TGTGCCAGTAGTAGGGACAGGGTCCCTAGCAATCAGCCCCAGCATTTT; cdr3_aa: CASSRDRVPSNQPQHF
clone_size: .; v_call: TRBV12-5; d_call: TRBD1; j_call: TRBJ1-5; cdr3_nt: TGTGCTAGTGGCAGGACAGGGTTAGGCAATCAGCCCCAGCATTTT; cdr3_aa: CASGRTGLGNQPQHF
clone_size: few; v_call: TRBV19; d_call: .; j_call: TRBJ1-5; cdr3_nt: TGTGCCAGTAGTATTTCGGGGGAGGGCAATCAGCCCCAGCATTTT; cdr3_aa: CASSISGEGNQPQHF
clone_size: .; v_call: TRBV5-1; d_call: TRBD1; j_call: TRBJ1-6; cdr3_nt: TGCGCCAGCAGCTTGTCTGGGGACAGGGGTAACTCACCCCTCCACTTT; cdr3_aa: CASSLSGDRGNSPLHF
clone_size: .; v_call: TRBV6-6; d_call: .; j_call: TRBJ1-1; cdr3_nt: TGTGCCAGCAGACTGACAGAAAACACTGAAGCTTTCTTT; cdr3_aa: CASRLTENTEAFF
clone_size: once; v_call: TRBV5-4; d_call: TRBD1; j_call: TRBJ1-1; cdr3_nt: TGTGCCAGCAGCAGTCGGACAGGGTGGACTGAAGCTTTCTTT; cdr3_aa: CASSSRTGWTEAFF
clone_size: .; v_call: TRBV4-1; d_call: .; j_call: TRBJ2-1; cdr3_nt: TGCGCCAGCAGCCAAGTAAAAGGTGTCAGGGAAAAAAATGAGCAGTTCTTC; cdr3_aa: CASSQVKGVREKNEQFF
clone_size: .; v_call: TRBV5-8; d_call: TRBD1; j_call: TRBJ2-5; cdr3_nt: TGTGCCAGCAGCTTGACAGGGGTTCGGGAGACCCAGTACTTC; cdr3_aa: CASSLTGVRETQYF
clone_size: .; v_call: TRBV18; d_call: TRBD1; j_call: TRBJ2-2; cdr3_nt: TGTGCCAGCTCACCACCGGGACAGGGAAGTATTGATTCCGGGGAGCTGTTTTTT; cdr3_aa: CASSPPGQGSIDSGELFF
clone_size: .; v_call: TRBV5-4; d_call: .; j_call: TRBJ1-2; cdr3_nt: TGTGCCAGCAGCTTGTTGGGCGGCTACACCTTC; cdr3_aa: CASSLLGGYTF
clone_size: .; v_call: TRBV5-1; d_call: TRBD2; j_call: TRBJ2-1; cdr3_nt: TGCGCCAGCAGCTTCGGGGGGACCCCTGAGCAGTTCTTC; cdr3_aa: CASSFGGTPEQFF
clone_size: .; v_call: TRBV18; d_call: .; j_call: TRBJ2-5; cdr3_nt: TGTGCCAGCTCACAGGGGGAGCAAGAGACCCAGTACTTC; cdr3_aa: CASSQGEQETQYF
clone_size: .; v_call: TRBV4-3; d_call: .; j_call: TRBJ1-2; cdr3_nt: TGCGCCAGCAGCCAAGATCTGGGCCGCACCGCTAACTATGGCTACACCTTC; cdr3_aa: CASSQDLGRTANYGYTF
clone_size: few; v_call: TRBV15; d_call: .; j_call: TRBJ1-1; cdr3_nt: TGTGCCACCAGCAGAGATTTGGCGGGAGGCGGAGCTGAAGCTTTCTTT; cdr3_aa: CATSRDLAGGGAEAFF
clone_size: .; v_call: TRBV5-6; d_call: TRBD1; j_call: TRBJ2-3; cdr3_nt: TGTGCCAGCAGCCCCGGGACAGGGGGAGCAGATACGCAGTATTTT; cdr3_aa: CASSPGTGGADTQYF
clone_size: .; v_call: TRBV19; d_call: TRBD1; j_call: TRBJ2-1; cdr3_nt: TGTGCCAGTAGTATTACAGGGGACAACCCCTACAATGAGCAGTTCTTC; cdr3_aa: CASSITGDNPYNEQFF
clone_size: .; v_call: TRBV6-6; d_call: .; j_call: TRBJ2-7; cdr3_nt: TGTGCCAGCAGACCCGGACACATTGCAATTTACGAGCAGTACTTC; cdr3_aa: CASRPGHIAIYEQYF
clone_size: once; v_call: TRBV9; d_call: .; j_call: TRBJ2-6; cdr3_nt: TGTGCCAGCAGCGTTCTCCCCAGGAATGGGGCCAACGTCCTGACTTTC; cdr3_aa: CASSVLPRNGANVLTF
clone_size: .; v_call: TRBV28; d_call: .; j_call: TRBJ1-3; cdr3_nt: TGTGCCAGCAGTTCACCGGGACATCCTAACTCTGGAAACACCATATATTTT; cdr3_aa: CASSSPGHPNSGNTIYF
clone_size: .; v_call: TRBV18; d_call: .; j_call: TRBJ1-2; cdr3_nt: TGTGCCAGCTCACCAAGGAGGGGTGATGGCTACACCTTC; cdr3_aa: CASSPRRGDGYTF